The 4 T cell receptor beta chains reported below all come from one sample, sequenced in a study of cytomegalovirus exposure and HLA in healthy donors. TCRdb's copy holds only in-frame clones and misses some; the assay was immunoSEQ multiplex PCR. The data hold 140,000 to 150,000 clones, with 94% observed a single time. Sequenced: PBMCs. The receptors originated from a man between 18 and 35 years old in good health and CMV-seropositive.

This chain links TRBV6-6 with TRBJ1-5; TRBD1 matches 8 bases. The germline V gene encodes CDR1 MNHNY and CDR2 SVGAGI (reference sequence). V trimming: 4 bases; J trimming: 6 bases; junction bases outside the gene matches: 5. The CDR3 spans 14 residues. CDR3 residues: CASSSGGRFQPQHF. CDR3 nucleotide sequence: TGTGCCAGCAGTTCAGGGGGCAGGTTTCAGCCCCAGCATTTT.

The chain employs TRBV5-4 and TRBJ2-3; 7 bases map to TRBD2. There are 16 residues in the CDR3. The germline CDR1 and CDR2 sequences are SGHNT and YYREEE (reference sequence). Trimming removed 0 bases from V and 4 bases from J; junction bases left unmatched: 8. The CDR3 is CASSLGASGTSDTQYF. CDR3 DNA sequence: TGTGCCAGCAGCTTGGGGGCTAGCGGAACCTCAGATACGCAGTATTTT.

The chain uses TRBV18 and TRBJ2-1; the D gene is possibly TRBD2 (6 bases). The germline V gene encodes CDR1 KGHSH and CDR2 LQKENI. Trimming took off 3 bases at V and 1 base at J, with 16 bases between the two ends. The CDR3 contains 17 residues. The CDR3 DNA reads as TGTGCCAGCTCACCTACACCTAGCGTTGGGTCCTACAATGAGCAGTTCTTC. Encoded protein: CASSPTPSVGSYNEQFF.

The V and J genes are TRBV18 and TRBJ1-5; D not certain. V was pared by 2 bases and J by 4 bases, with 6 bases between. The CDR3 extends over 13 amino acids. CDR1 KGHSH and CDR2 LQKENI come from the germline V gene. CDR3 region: CASSPFRNQPQHF. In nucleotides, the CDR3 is TGTGCCAGCTCACCATTTCGGAATCAGCCCCAGCATTTT.